A single sample is the source of the 18 T cell receptor beta chains below, sequenced in a study of cytomegalovirus exposure and HLA in healthy donors. PCR involved 60 Vbeta and 13 Jbeta primers. The assay was immunoSEQ multiplex PCR, and TCRdb's table has in-frame clones only and misses some. The sample consists of about 120,000 clones, 60% to 85% of them appearing once. The material sequenced was PBMCs. These TCRs come from a female donor in good health and CMV-seronegative.

This chain's CDR3 is CASSLTAGIQETQYF. CDR3 DNA: TGTGCCAGCAGCTTAACGGCCGGGATCCAAGAGACCCAGTACTTC. This rearrangement joins TRBV7-3 to TRBJ2-5, with D maybe TRBD2 (5 bases). The CDR3 extends over 15 amino acids. Germline values: CDR1 SGHTA, CDR2 FQGTGA. The V gene lost 0 bases and the J gene lost 1 base, with 9 bases spanning the gap.

The V call is TRBV11-2, the J call TRBJ1-5, with 7 bases lining up with TRBD1. J gave up 4 bases and V 4 bases, and 7 bases lay outside the gene matches. The CDR3 sequence is 15 residues long. Germline V gives CDR1 SGHAT, CDR2 FQNNGV. The CDR3 nucleotides are TGTGCCAGCAGCTCGGGGACAGTATCGAATCAGCCCCAGCATTTT. The encoded protein is CASSSGTVSNQPQHF.

A remark on this clone: The junction departs from germline at one end; a sequencing error may be responsible. J is TRBJ2-3 and V is TRBV9; D not resolved. This CDR3 contains 15 residues. Germline V gene sequence: CDR1 SGDLS, CDR2 YYNGEE. CDR3 in DNA: TGTGCCAGCAGCGTAAGACGTCAAAGCACAGATATGCAGTATTTT. Translating it yields CASSVRRQSTDMQYF.

The chain is built from TRBV11-2 and TRBJ2-1; the match to TRBD2 covers 7 bases. The germline CDR1 and CDR2 sequences are SGHAT and FQNNGV. The CDR3 spans 16 residues. The V gene end was trimmed by 3 bases and the J gene end by 3 bases; junction bases not matched to a gene: 8. This chain's CDR3 is CASSLGGSGRYNEQFF. Here the CDR3 DNA reads TGTGCCAGCAGCTTGGGAGGGAGCGGGCGCTACAATGAGCAGTTCTTC.

The chain couples TRBV30 to TRBJ2-7; the match to TRBD1 covers 9 bases. The junction had 9 bases not matched to a gene; V was cut back by 5 bases and J by 4 bases. The length of the CDR3 is 14 residues. CDR1 is GTSNPN, CDR2 SVGIG, per germline (reference sequence). The CDR3 sequence: CAWGGRGQGYEQYF. The CDR3 DNA reads TGTGCCTGGGGGGGCCGGGGACAGGGTTACGAGCAGTACTTC.

This clone was seen more than once but under ten times. The rearrangement joins TRBV2 to TRBJ2-5; 7 bases map to TRBD2. Per the germline V gene, CDR1 is SNHLY and CDR2 is FYNNEI. CDR3 size: 15 residues. V shed 1 base, J shed 5 bases, and the junction held 7 bases outside the gene matches. The CDR3 region has the DNA TGTGCCAGCAGTGAAGTAGGACTAGTCCAGGAGACCCAGTACTTC. It is translated as CASSEVGLVQETQYF.

The rearrangement uses TRBV9 and TRBJ1-4; possible D gene TRBD1, 6 bases. Per germline, CDR1 SGDLS and CDR2 YYNGEE. V lost 7 bases, J lost 7 bases, and 20 bases lay in between. CDR3 length: 15 residues. CDR3 nucleotides: TGTGCCAGCTCCTCCTTGGGGGGGCAGGGTGAAAAACTGTTTTTT. This sequence encodes CASSSLGGQGEKLFF.

This clone has just one count. The rearrangement uses TRBV9 and TRBJ2-2; 10 bases match TRBD1. V was clipped by 2 bases and J by 4 bases; unmatched bases: 2. The germline V gene has CDR1 SGDLS and CDR2 YYNGEE. This CDR3 has 15 residues. Here the CDR3 reads CASSVRDRGTGELFF. DNA for the CDR3: TGTGCCAGCAGCGTCCGGGACAGGGGCACCGGGGAGCTGTTTTTT.

The V call is TRBV7-8, the J call TRBJ2-3; TRBD2 matches at 11 bases. The germline V gene encodes CDR1 SGHVS and CDR2 FQNEAQ. After removal of 5 bases from V and 2 bases from J, the junction contained 3 bases not matched to a gene. This CDR3 spans 15 amino acids. CDR3 sequence (DNA): TGTGCCAGCAGCACACTAGCGGGGGTCACAGATACGCAGTATTTT. Encoded protein: CASSTLAGVTDTQYF.

The J gene is TRBJ1-1, the V gene TRBV30; possible D gene TRBD1, 6 bases. The ends were cut back, 4 bases at V and 8 bases at J, with 17 bases in the middle. This CDR3 has 13 residues. Germline CDR1 is GTSNPN and CDR2 is SVGIG (reference sequence). CDR3 protein: CAWNLNREGEAFF. The CDR3 nucleotides read TGTGCCTGGAACCTAAACAGGGAAGGGGAAGCTTTCTTT.

The CDR3 coding sequence is TGTGCCAGCAGCTTAGGCACAGACTATGGCTACACCTTC. This gives the protein CASSLGTDYGYTF. The chain combines TRBV13 with TRBJ1-2, with D unresolved. This CDR3 comprises 13 residues. V lost 0 bases and J lost 3, with 5 bases in between. Per the germline V gene, CDR1 is PRHDT and CDR2 is FYEKMQ (reference sequence).

The chain couples TRBV15 to TRBJ1-3; D uncertain. Germline lookup yields CDR1 LNHNV and CDR2 YYDKDF (reference sequence). V lost 1 base, J lost 0 bases, and 10 bases lay in between. The CDR3 consists of 16 residues. CDR3 DNA sequence: TGTGCCACCAGCAGAGCCTCGACTAGCTCTGGAAACACCATATATTTT. Residues: CATSRASTSSGNTIYF.

This chain connects TRBV5-6 to TRBJ1-2, with D possibly matching TRBD1 (5 bases). From germline, CDR1 is SGHDT and CDR2 YYEEEE. Trimming cost V 3 bases and J 4 bases, with 10 bases left between them. CDR3 length: 13 residues. The CDR3 loop reads CASSSTVLYGYTF. In DNA, the CDR3 is TGTGCCAGCAGCTCGACAGTCCTCTATGGCTACACCTTC.

The chain links TRBV11-2 to TRBJ2-7; 7 bases align to TRBD2. V dropped 4 bases and J dropped 0; count of bases not matched to a gene: 6. The length of the CDR3 is 15 residues. Germline V CDR1 and CDR2: SGHAT, FQNNGV. The CDR3 DNA follows: TGTGCCAGCAGCTCTCGGCGCGGGGGCTCCTACGAGCAGTACTTC. It yields the protein CASSSRRGGSYEQYF.

The chain couples TRBV6-5 to TRBJ2-7; 9 positions agree with TRBD2. Looked up from germline, CDR1 is MNHEY and CDR2 is SVGAGI. CDR3 length: 14 amino acids. The junction had 5 bases not matched to a gene; V was cut back by 8 bases and J by 0 bases. CDR3 loop: CASSSGASSYEQYF. In nucleotides, the CDR3 is TGTGCCAGCTCTAGCGGGGCGAGCTCCTACGAGCAGTACTTC.

This clone occurred a few times. The chain has TRBV4-3 and TRBJ2-7, with 8 nucleotides matching TRBD2. The J segment lost 2 bases and the V segment lost 2 bases, leaving 5 bases of the junction unmatched. The CDR3 has 15 amino acids. Per germline, CDR1 LGHNA and CDR2 YSLEER. The CDR3 protein is CASSQISGGAYEQYF. For the CDR3, the DNA is TGCGCCAGCAGCCAAATAAGCGGGGGAGCCTACGAGCAGTACTTC.

The chain joins TRBV6-5 to TRBJ1-5; TRBD1 matches at 10 bases. The germline V gene encodes CDR1 MNHEY and CDR2 SVGAGI. The CDR3 is 14 residues long. J lost 7 bases, V lost 10 bases, and 10 bases had no gene match. The CDR3 sequence is CATGRTGGRQPQHF. In DNA form, the CDR3 reads TGTGCCACCGGAAGGACAGGGGGAAGACAGCCCCAGCATTTT.

The gene calls are TRBV30 and TRBJ2-5, with TRBD1 identical over 12 bases. CDR3 length: 16 amino acids. V lost 2 bases and J lost 5; bases outside the gene matches: 9. Germline CDR1 is GTSNPN and CDR2 is SVGIG (reference sequence). This CDR3 reads CAWSRGTGGHRETQYF. The CDR3 DNA reads TGTGCCTGGAGTCGAGGGACAGGGGGCCACCGGGAGACCCAGTACTTC.